This T cell receptor (beta chain) was observed in a study of OX40 agonist ivuxolimab in advanced cancers. TCRdb's copy holds only in-frame clones and misses some; the assay was immunoSEQ multiplex PCR. The sample comprises some 42,000 clones, around four fifths of which are singletons, and 2.5% to 3% rests with the top ten. CDR1 is SGHDT, CDR2 YYEEEE, per germline. Trimming cost V 1 base and J 2 bases, with 8 bases left between them. This CDR3 has 14 amino acids. The rearrangement joins TRBV5-6 to TRBJ2-3, with D maybe TRBD1 (5 bases). The source material was CD4+ or CD8+ T cells sorted from blood, sampled in a trial of the OX40 agonist ivuxolimab. The sequence came from an adult with an advanced solid tumor such as melanoma, head and neck, liver or kidney cancer. CDR3 loop: CASSLQGITDTQYF. CDR3 sequence (DNA): TGTGCCAGCAGCTTGCAGGGAATCACAGATACGCAGTATTTT.